Listed below are T cell receptor beta chains from one sample, sequenced in a study of vaccination effects on CD4 cells after COVID-19. What these receptors recognize is not known. TCRdb's copy holds only in-frame clones and misses some; the assay was immunoSEQ multiplex PCR. Of some 40,000 clones in the sample, 55% to 80% were seen once. The specimen was CD4+ T cells from PBMCs cultured without peptide, collected after COVID-19 vaccination. Source of these receptors: a human donor who received a COVID-19 vaccine. Each CDR3 is given with its conserved first and last residue. Fields, in order: V gene, J gene, CDR3 length, D gene, clone size, CDR3 protein, CDR3 DNA. A D gene is named only where the DNA matches it firmly. Clone size appears in some rows only: once, few, many, or a class for an expanded clone.

TRBV4-1	TRBJ1-2	17	TRBD1	NA	CASSQVPNRGANYGYTF	TGCGCCAGCAGCCAAGTGCCAAACAGGGGAGCTAACTATGGCTACACCTTC
TRBV11-3	TRBJ2-1	15	NA	few	CASSLEASSYNEQFF	TGTGCCAGCAGCTTAGAAGCAAGCTCCTACAATGAGCAGTTCTTC
TRBV6-5	TRBJ2-7	15	TRBD2	NA	CASRVGTSGSYEQYF	TGTGCCAGCAGGGTTGGGACTAGCGGAAGCTACGAGCAGTACTTC
TRBV3-1/TRBV3-2	TRBJ2-2	13	NA	once	CASSQVNTGELFF	TGTGCCAGCAGCCAAGTTAACACCGGGGAGCTGTTTTTT
TRBV3-1/TRBV3-2	TRBJ2-5	15	NA	NA	CASSQGYGLRETQYF	TGTGCCAGCAGCCAAGGCTATGGGCTACGGGAGACCCAGTACTTC
TRBV7-7	TRBJ2-1	13	NA	NA	CASSLGPRHEQFF	TGTGCCAGCAGCTTAGGGCCCCGCCATGAGCAGTTCTTC
TRBV18	TRBJ1-4	14	NA	few	CASSQGATNEKLFF	TGTGCCAGCTCACAGGGTGCAACTAATGAAAAACTGTTTTTT
TRBV18	TRBJ2-2	14	NA	NA	CASSPGLSTGELFF	TGTGCCAGCTCACCAGGACTGAGCACCGGGGAGCTGTTTTTT
TRBV29-1	TRBJ2-1	14	TRBD2	few	CSVEVSGGSGEQFF	TGCAGCGTTGAGGTGTCGGGGGGTTCGGGTGAGCAGTTCTTC
TRBV6-4	TRBJ2-2	14	NA	NA	CASSPDMNTGELFF	TGTGCCAGCAGCCCGGACATGAACACCGGGGAGCTGTTTTTT
TRBV19	TRBJ2-7	15	TRBD2	NA	CASSMTSGRAGEQYF	TGTGCCAGTAGTATGACTAGCGGGAGGGCCGGCGAGCAGTACTTC
TRBV5-1	TRBJ1-2	15	NA	NA	CASSPQGQLTYGYTF	TGCGCCAGCAGCCCTCAAGGACAGCTAACCTATGGCTACACCTTC
TRBV18	TRBJ1-5	13	NA	NA	CASSAGSNQPQHF	TGTGCCAGCTCAGCCGGGAGCAATCAGCCCCAGCATTTT
TRBV9	TRBJ1-4	16	NA	NA	CASSVGPGPPEEKLFF	TGTGCCAGCAGCGTAGGGCCGGGCCCACCGGAGGAAAAACTGTTTTTT
TRBV2	TRBJ1-4	12	NA	few	CASRGANEKLFF	TGTGCCAGCAGAGGGGCTAATGAAAAACTGTTTTTT
TRBV27	TRBJ1-5	14	TRBD1	NA	CASSSTGGNQPQHF	TGTGCCAGCAGTTCGACAGGGGGCAATCAGCCCCAGCATTTT
TRBV18	TRBJ2-7	15	TRBD1	NA	CASSPARTGSFEQYF	TGTGCCAGCTCACCAGCAAGGACAGGGTCGTTCGAGCAGTACTTC
TRBV2	TRBJ1-1	13	NA	few	CASRGSLNTEAFF	TGTGCCAGCAGGGGATCCCTGAACACTGAAGCTTTCTTT
TRBV7-2	TRBJ2-1	18	TRBD2	NA	CASSLVFLAGGINNEQFF	TGTGCCAGCAGCTTAGTGTTCCTAGCGGGGGGTATAAACAATGAGCAGTTCTTC